Here is one T cell receptor beta chain with its context. The target of this receptor is not known. Base quality data are lacking; no much larger clone is found one base away. This sample stems from a study of T-cell memory formation after mild COVID-19 (TCRdb year 2021). Some background on the complete study: TCR sequence clusters from the two donors were found to be largely donor specific. The cohort comprised two young, previously healthy adult volunteers, one female and one male. In a couple of donors, T-cell clones that expanded and contracted after mild COVID-19 were tracked by sequencing TCRalpha and TCRbeta repertoires over time. Paper-wide results and their limitations: Balanced CD4/CD8 phenotypes were observed for clones contracting from day 15 to 85, whereas a bias towards CD4+ was observed for a second wave of clones expanding from day 15 to 37. Only two mild cases were covered by the study, and larger cohorts that include severe cases with pre-infection samples were considered necessary. SARS-CoV-2 specificity of the second-wave clones peaking on day 37 was not confirmed. Contracting CD4+ clones were found mainly in CM and EM memory subsets, while CD8+ clones were enriched in EMRA. The detection of some responding clones in pre-infection memory suggests that pre-existing cross-reactive memory T cells joined the SARS-CoV-2 response.

Sequencing relied on an Illumina NovaSeq 6000. TCRalpha and TCRbeta cDNA libraries were built by 5'RACE with constant-segment primers, adding sample barcodes and unique molecular identifiers. RNA was extracted from every sample with Trizol reagent. Amplification of the libraries took two PCR steps, and the second step added a second sample barcode plus Illumina TruSeq adapters. Sequencing of the libraries was done on an Illumina NovaSeq, producing 2 x 150 bp paired-end reads. The published analysis was carried out like this. With migec v1.2.7, reads were demultiplexed and then collapsed into UMI-guided consensus sequences. Using mixcr v2.1.11, the UMI consensuses were aligned to TRA and TRB V and J templates and assembled into clonotypes. Clonotypes were classified as expanded or contracted when called significant by both edgeR and NoisET, with noise models trained on biological replicates. For edgeR calls, the thresholds were a false discovery rate-adjusted p below 0.01 and a log2 fold-change of 1. As an exploratory analysis of dynamics, max-normalized trajectories of the 1000 most abundant clonotypes were examined with PCA combined with hierarchical clustering. Separately sequenced CD4+ and CD8+ repertoires were used to assign a CD4 or CD8 phenotype to each responding clone. Using fastp trimming at Q25 and MiXCR clonotype assembly, TCRdb reanalyzed the public sequencing data and kept in-frame beta chains. When rows share a CDR3 protein, they turn into one entry using the most common DNA and genes. For this entry, the V and J calls and clone size follow TCRdb and not the study's own pipeline. For this sample there are 340,000 or so distinct CDR3 sequences; 13% appear just once. Of the sample, about 20% falls within the top ten clones.

Between the V and J ends, shortened by 5 bases and 3 bases respectively, the junction contains 8 bases. CDR1 and CDR2 are drawn from the germline V gene: SGHRS, YFSETQ. The CDR3 goes from the cysteine to the phenylalanine over 12 residues. Only the CDR3 DNA is retained, 36 bases long and in frame from the first base. PBMCs were isolated by Ficoll-Paque density gradient centrifugation. Sequencing input: PBMCs or a T cell subset sorted from them (not recorded which). The V gene is TRBV5-1 and the J gene is TRBJ1-1, with a tentative D gene TRBD1 over 5 matching bases. The origin of this receptor is a man younger than 35 who had mild COVID-19 (a few samples of this study predate the infection). The sample titles of this study are shuffled in the database, so cell type and time point are left out; the donor was told from shared clones. For the CDR3, the sequence is CASRMGDTEAFF. The bases are TGCGCCAGCAGGATGGGGGACACTGAAGCTTTCTTT.